This is a list of T cell receptor beta chains from one sample in a study of cytomegalovirus exposure and HLA in healthy donors. Measured with immunoSEQ multiplex PCR; TCRdb has only the in-frame clones, and not every one. The sample has 120,000 or so clones, about 90% seen once. The sample was PBMCs. The receptors here all came from a young woman in good health and CMV-seronegative. CDR3s include the opening cysteine and the closing phenylalanine or tryptophan. D genes are given only for firm matches. Rows give clone size only sometimes, using once, few, many, or a class for an expanded clone.

cdr3_length | j_call | v_call | clone_size | d_call | cdr3_aa | cdr3_nt
13 | TRBJ2-5 | TRBV6-5 | NA | TRBD1 | CASSPQGQETQYF | TGTGCCAGCAGTCCACAGGGGCAAGAGACCCAGTACTTC
14 | TRBJ2-7 | TRBV4-1 | NA | NA | CASSHPGQGYEQYF | TGCGCCAGCAGCCACCCGGGACAAGGCTACGAGCAGTACTTC
13 | TRBJ1-2 | TRBV28 | NA | TRBD1 | CASTTGGGYGYTF | TGTGCCAGCACGACAGGGGGAGGCTATGGCTACACCTTC
18 | TRBJ2-1 | TRBV9 | NA | NA | CASSVGIGTTRSYNEQFF | TGTGCCAGCAGCGTAGGAATAGGGACAACCCGCTCCTACAATGAGCAGTTCTTC
13 | TRBJ2-1 | TRBV5-1 | NA | TRBD2 | CASSGAGVNEQFF | TGCGCCAGCAGCGGGGCGGGGGTTAATGAGCAGTTCTTC
16 | TRBJ2-1 | TRBV7-8 | NA | TRBD2 | CASHRKAGGLGNEQFF | TGTGCCAGCCACCGGAAAGCGGGGGGGCTGGGCAATGAGCAGTTCTTC
15 | TRBJ1-6 | TRBV30 | NA | TRBD1 | CAWSVGTAYNSPLHF | TGTGCCTGGAGTGTCGGGACAGCCTATAATTCACCCCTCCACTTT
15 | TRBJ2-7 | TRBV11-2 | NA | NA | CASSLAVKSSYEQYF | TGTGCCAGCAGCTTAGCGGTAAAAAGCTCCTACGAGCAGTACTTC
15 | TRBJ2-1 | TRBV6-1 | NA | TRBD1 | CASSEARTGANEQFF | TGTGCCAGCAGTGAAGCTCGGACAGGGGCCAATGAGCAGTTCTTC
14 | TRBJ2-7 | TRBV19 | few | NA | CASKPDPGAYEQYF | TGTGCCAGTAAACCGGATCCCGGGGCCTACGAGCAGTACTTC
13 | TRBJ1-1 | TRBV19 | NA | NA | CASGGLMNTEAFF | TGTGCCAGTGGGGGGTTAATGAACACTGAAGCTTTCTTT
14 | TRBJ2-7 | TRBV27 | NA | TRBD1 | CASRDGTGILEQYF | TGTGCCAGCAGAGACGGGACAGGTATACTCGAGCAGTACTTC
13 | TRBJ2-5 | TRBV6-4 | NA | NA | CASSPRAEETQYF | TGTGCCAGCAGTCCCAGGGCTGAAGAGACCCAGTACTTC